The 30 T cell receptor beta chains below all came from one sample that was sequenced in a study of T cell responses to AZD1222 COVID-19 vaccine. Sequenced by immunoSEQ multiplex PCR; TCRdb stores in-frame clones only, minus some. This sample has 100,000 or so clones, with approximately 89% found just once. This material consisted of peripheral blood, taken 28 days after the second AZD1222 dose. The receptors were gathered from an adult who received the AZD1222 COVID-19 vaccine.

V is TRBV5-1 and J is TRBJ2-2; 12 positions match TRBD2. V shed 2 bases, J shed 4 bases, and the junction held 6 bases outside the gene matches. Per the germline V gene, CDR1 is SGHRS and CDR2 is YFSETQ. This CDR3 is built from 17 residues. The DNA of the CDR3 is TGCGCCAGCAGCTTCCTGACTAGCGGGAGCGCCACCGGGGAGCTGTTTTTT. It encodes CASSFLTSGSATGELFF. Variable domain in full (rest from reference TRBV5-1 and TRBJ2-2): KAGVTQTPRYLIKTRGQQVTLSCSPISGHRSVSWYQQTPGQGLQFLFEYFSETQRNKGNFPGRFSGRQFSNSRSEMNVSTLELGDSALYLCASSFLTSGSATGELFFGEGSRLTVL.

V is TRBV30 and J is TRBJ2-5; D is ambiguous. V was shortened by 1 base and J by 7 bases, with 10 bases between the two germline ends. CDR1 and CDR2 from the germline V gene are GTSNPN and SVGIG (reference sequence). The length of the CDR3 is 12 residues. CDR3 nucleotides: TGTGCCTGGAGTGATAACTGGGGGACCCAGTACTTC. Protein product: CAWSDNWGTQYF.

This sequence joins TRBV28 and TRBJ2-7; 7 bases are a match to TRBD2. CDR1 MDHEN and CDR2 SYDVKM come from the germline V gene. Unmatched junction bases numbered 6, after V lost 2 bases and J lost 2 bases. The length of the CDR3 is 15 residues. The CDR3 is CASSLGSGGPYEQYF. The CDR3 DNA reads as TGTGCCAGCAGTTTAGGGTCGGGAGGTCCCTACGAGCAGTACTTC.

The chain uses TRBV3-1 (or the pseudogene TRBV3-2) and TRBJ2-1; TRBD2 might be the D (6 bases). The CDR3 spans 14 residues. From germline, CDR1 is LGHDT and CDR2 YNNKEL (reference sequence). V was pared by 4 bases and J by 2 bases, with 9 bases between. The CDR3 here is CASSRAGPYNEQFF. The CDR3 nucleotides read TGTGCCAGCAGCCGGGCGGGGCCCTACAATGAGCAGTTCTTC.

The chain joins TRBV2 to TRBJ2-1; TRBD2 aligns across 9 bases. CDR3 length: 14 residues. CDR1 SNHLY and CDR2 FYNNEI come from the germline V gene. V gave up 3 bases and J gave up 6 bases; unmatched junction bases: 3. CDR3 DNA: TGTGCCAGCAGTGATAGCGGGAGCCTCAATGAGCAGTTCTTC. Amino acids: CASSDSGSLNEQFF.

The chain couples TRBV27 to TRBJ1-5; no definite D call. The CDR3 length is 15 residues. The germline gives CDR1 MNHEY, CDR2 SMNVEV (reference sequence). Trimming took off 0 bases at V and 0 bases at J, with 6 bases between the two ends. The CDR3 sequence is CASSLSLLSNQPQHF. CDR3 nucleotide sequence: TGTGCCAGCAGTTTATCCCTCCTTAGCAATCAGCCCCAGCATTTT.

The chain uses TRBV5-1 and TRBJ2-1; 11 nucleotides align to TRBD2. The CDR3 spans 14 residues. Looked up from germline, CDR1 is SGHRS and CDR2 is YFSETQ. Trimming at V came to 3 bases and at J to 6 bases, leaving 2 bases not matched to a gene. The CDR3 region has the DNA TGCGCCAGCAGCTCCGGGACTAGCGGCAATGAGCAGTTCTTC. Translating it yields CASSSGTSGNEQFF.

This clone was counted a few times. J is TRBJ1-3 and V is TRBV5-1; 7 bases fit TRBD1. Looked up from germline, CDR1 is SGHRS and CDR2 is YFSETQ. CDR3 size: 14 residues. With 0 bases clipped from V and 7 bases from J, the junction kept 4 bases outside the gene matches. This chain's CDR3 is CASSLGGQTNTIYF. CDR3 sequence (DNA): TGCGCCAGCAGCTTGGGGGGACAGACCAACACCATATATTTT. The whole variable domain, filled in from reference TRBV5-1 and TRBJ1-3, reads KAGVTQTPRYLIKTRGQQVTLSCSPISGHRSVSWYQQTPGQGLQFLFEYFSETQRNKGNFPGRFSGRQFSNSRSEMNVSTLELGDSALYLCASSLGGQTNTIYFGEGSWLTVV.

This clone was found a few times. The chain recombines TRBV12-3 or TRBV12-4 with TRBJ1-6; no firm D call. Trimming stripped 1 base from V and 6 bases from J, with 1 base between. The CDR3 has 12 amino acids. CDR3 protein: CASSLVNSPLHF. As DNA, the CDR3 is TGTGCCAGCAGTTTAGTTAATTCACCCCTCCACTTT.

The gene calls are TRBV5-4 and TRBJ2-1; 10 nucleotides line up with TRBD2. Germline-derived CDR1 and CDR2 are SGHNT and YYREEE (reference sequence). V lost 4 bases and J lost 0; bases outside the gene matches: 4. This CDR3 spans 16 amino acids. Here the CDR3 reads CASSPVAGGSYNEQFF. The CDR3 bases are TGTGCCAGCAGCCCAGTAGCGGGGGGCTCCTACAATGAGCAGTTCTTC.

V gene TRBV5-5 combines with J gene TRBJ1-5; TRBD1 is a possible D gene (5 bases). Germline CDR1 is SGHKS and CDR2 is YYEKEE (reference sequence). This CDR3 is built from 14 residues. Trimming pared 3 bases from V and 7 bases from J, leaving 14 bases between. CDR3 coding DNA: TGTGCCAGCAGCTCCCTTGGGGACCACCAGCCCCAGCATTTT. Residues: CASSSLGDHQPQHF.

This chain uses TRBV18 with TRBJ2-7; 10 bases map to TRBD2. The CDR3 spans 15 residues. V shed 6 bases, J shed 6 bases, and the junction held 11 bases outside the gene matches. Germline CDR1 reads KGHSH; CDR2 reads LQKENI. For the CDR3, the DNA is TGTGCCAGCTCCACCGGGACTAGCGTCATAGGCGAGCAGTACTTC. Its translation: CASSTGTSVIGEQYF.

The rearrangement uses TRBV19 and TRBJ1-1; unclear D gene. The CDR3 covers 16 residues. The germline V and J ends were trimmed by 6 bases and 2 bases, with 19 bases remaining between them. CDR1 and CDR2 (germline): LNHDA, SQIVND (reference sequence). CDR3 bases: TGTGCCAGTAGCCCTACGGCCCGGAGGTCCAACACTGAAGCTTTCTTT. It encodes CASSPTARRSNTEAFF.

The V call is TRBV5-1, the J call TRBJ2-6, with D unresolved. Trimming took 9 bases from V and 3 from J, leaving 10 bases between them. The CDR3 length is 13 residues. Germline V CDR1 and CDR2: SGHRS, YFSETQ. CDR3 in amino acids: CATTQVGANVLTF. The DNA for the CDR3 is TGCGCCACCACCCAGGTTGGGGCCAACGTCCTGACTTTC.

V usage is TRBV28 and J usage is TRBJ2-7, with D tentatively TRBD1 or TRBD2 (5 bases each). V gave up 5 bases and J gave up 0 bases, with 14 bases separating them. The CDR3 covers 15 residues. Germline V gene data show CDR1 as MDHEN and CDR2 as SYDVKM. CDR3 residues: CASSTPGRSSYEQYF. The DNA of the CDR3 is TGTGCCAGCAGTACTCCGGGACGGAGCTCCTACGAGCAGTACTTC.

This chain joins TRBV6-5 and TRBJ2-7; no clear D. This CDR3 region has 11 residues. Germline loops: CDR1 MNHEY, CDR2 SVGAGI. Between the trimmed V and J ends, which lost 2 bases and 7 bases, there was a span of 6 bases. The CDR3 DNA reads as TGTGCCAGCAGTTACGAACAAGAGCAGTACTTC. This encodes CASSYEQEQYF.

V is TRBV28 and J is TRBJ2-3; D not resolved. The V end lost 3 bases, the J end lost 5 bases, and 15 bases lay between the germline ends. Germline CDR1 and CDR2: MDHEN and SYDVKM. The CDR3 is 15 amino acids. The CDR3 protein is CASSFLTKGEDTQYF. The CDR3 nucleotides are TGTGCCAGCAGTTTTTTAACTAAGGGTGAAGATACGCAGTATTTT.

This rearrangement joins TRBV6-4 to TRBJ1-1, with 11 bases aligning to TRBD1. Germline-derived CDR1 and CDR2 are MRHNA and SNTAGT. The V and J ends lost 6 bases and 1 base, in that order; junction bases with no gene match: 4. CDR3 length equals 15 residues. CDR3 residues: CASRMDRGPNTEAFF. In nucleotides, the CDR3 is TGTGCCAGCAGGATGGACAGGGGGCCGAACACTGAAGCTTTCTTT.

The CDR3 spells CAWSAKGIRDQPQHF. As DNA, the CDR3 is TGTGCCTGGAGTGCAAAGGGGATCCGGGATCAGCCCCAGCATTTT. The V call is TRBV30, the J call TRBJ1-5; possibly TRBD1 for D (5 bases). This CDR3 region has 15 residues. Trimming stripped 1 base from V and 5 bases from J, with 15 bases between. CDR1 is GTSNPN and CDR2 is SVGIG in the germline V gene (reference sequence).

The V and J genes are TRBV5-8 and TRBJ1-2; 7 bases align to TRBD1. The length of the CDR3 is 15 residues. Losses at the gene ends were 4 bases for V and 3 bases for J; bases not matched to a gene: 9. Germline values: CDR1 SGHTS, CDR2 YDEGEE. CDR3 protein: CASSPSTGWDYGYTF. The CDR3 nucleotides are TGTGCCAGCAGCCCATCGACAGGGTGGGACTATGGCTACACCTTC.

The J gene is TRBJ2-1, the V gene TRBV19; a weak D match, TRBD2 (5 bases). This CDR3 is built from 16 residues. Trimming left V 5 bases short and J 2 bases short, with 16 bases between. Germline V lookup: CDR1 LNHDA, CDR2 SQIVND (reference sequence). The CDR3 here is CASSGLRGMAYNEQFF. CDR3 bases: TGTGCCAGTAGTGGGCTCCGGGGAATGGCCTACAATGAGCAGTTCTTC.

The chain carries TRBV5-1 and TRBJ1-4, with D possibly matching TRBD1 (5 bases). The V end lost 0 bases, the J end lost 5 bases, and 11 bases lay between the germline ends. The germline CDR1 and CDR2 sequences are SGHRS and YFSETQ. This CDR3 comprises 15 residues. CDR3: CASSLGGIGNEKLFF. As DNA, the CDR3 is TGCGCCAGCAGCTTGGGGGGGATAGGAAATGAAAAACTGTTTTTT.

The chain carries TRBV9 and TRBJ1-2; D gene uncertain. The CDR3 loop spans 13 amino acids. Germline V gene data show CDR1 as SGDLS and CDR2 as YYNGEE. With 0 bases removed from V and 7 bases from J, the gap between germline ends came to 10 bases. Written as DNA, the CDR3 is TGTGCCAGCAGCGTAGAAGAGGACCGTGGCTACACCTTC. Translated, it gives CASSVEEDRGYTF.

The chain joins TRBV5-1 to TRBJ1-2, with unresolved D. The CDR3 consists of 14 residues. Trimming removed 0 bases at V and 5 bases at J, with 11 bases between. Germline CDR1 reads SGHRS; CDR2 reads YFSETQ. This CDR3 reads CASSLEGREYGYTF. The CDR3 DNA sequence: TGCGCCAGCAGCTTGGAGGGTCGCGAATATGGCTACACCTTC.

This clone was counted once. The chain couples TRBV4-1 to TRBJ1-1; 7 bases line up with TRBD1. Germline V gene lookup returns CDR1 MGHRA and CDR2 YSYEKL. The CDR3 is 13 amino acids. Unmatched junction bases numbered 3, after V lost 3 bases and J lost 5 bases. CDR3 bases: TGCGCCAGCAGCCAGGTACAGGGGACTGAAGCTTTCTTT. Protein product: CASSQVQGTEAFF.

The chain joins TRBV6-1 to TRBJ2-4; no reliable D call. Germline CDR1 reads MNHNS; CDR2 reads SASEGT. The CDR3 runs to 12 residues. V was pared by 3 bases and J by 3 bases, with 3 bases between. The CDR3 loop reads CASSDIKNIQYF. CDR3 in DNA: TGTGCCAGCAGTGATATCAAAAACATTCAGTACTTC.

The CDR3 DNA reads TGCAGCGTTGACATCGAGGGGTCCGAGCAGTACTTC. This encodes CSVDIEGSEQYF. This chain links TRBV29-1 with TRBJ2-7; D possibly uses TRBD1 or TRBD2 (5 bases each). Germline lookup yields CDR1 SQVTM and CDR2 ANQGSEA. The V end lost 3 bases, the J end lost 6 bases, and 12 bases lay between the germline ends. This CDR3 is 12 amino acids long.

This chain uses TRBV6-5 with TRBJ2-5, with 7 bases matching TRBD2. This CDR3 contains 15 residues. CDR1 MNHEY and CDR2 SVGAGI come from the germline V gene. The ends lost 6 bases at V and 6 bases at J; junction bases unmatched: 13. The DNA of the CDR3 is TGTGCCAGCAGCGCCCTTGGGGGGGTAGTAAAGACCCAGTACTTC. Translating it yields CASSALGGVVKTQYF.

The chain joins TRBV7-8 to TRBJ2-2; 13 nucleotides align to TRBD2. The CDR3 length is 18 residues. V lost 5 bases to trimming and J lost 1 base; unmatched junction nucleotides: 7. CDR1 is SGHVS and CDR2 is FQNEAQ in the germline V gene. The CDR3 DNA sequence: TGTGCCAGCAGCCCTCGACTAGCGGGGGGACAGAACACCGGGGAGCTGTTTTTT. The encoded protein is CASSPRLAGGQNTGELFF.

This sequence joins TRBV30 and TRBJ2-7, with a weak D call TRBD2 (5 bases). V lost 2 bases, J lost 2 bases, and 13 bases lay in between. The germline V gene has CDR1 GTSNPN and CDR2 SVGIG (reference sequence). The CDR3 length is 14 residues. CDR3 nucleotide sequence: TGTGCCTGGAGTTTCAGGAGGTTTCCCTACGAGCAGTACTTC. Translation: CAWSFRRFPYEQYF.